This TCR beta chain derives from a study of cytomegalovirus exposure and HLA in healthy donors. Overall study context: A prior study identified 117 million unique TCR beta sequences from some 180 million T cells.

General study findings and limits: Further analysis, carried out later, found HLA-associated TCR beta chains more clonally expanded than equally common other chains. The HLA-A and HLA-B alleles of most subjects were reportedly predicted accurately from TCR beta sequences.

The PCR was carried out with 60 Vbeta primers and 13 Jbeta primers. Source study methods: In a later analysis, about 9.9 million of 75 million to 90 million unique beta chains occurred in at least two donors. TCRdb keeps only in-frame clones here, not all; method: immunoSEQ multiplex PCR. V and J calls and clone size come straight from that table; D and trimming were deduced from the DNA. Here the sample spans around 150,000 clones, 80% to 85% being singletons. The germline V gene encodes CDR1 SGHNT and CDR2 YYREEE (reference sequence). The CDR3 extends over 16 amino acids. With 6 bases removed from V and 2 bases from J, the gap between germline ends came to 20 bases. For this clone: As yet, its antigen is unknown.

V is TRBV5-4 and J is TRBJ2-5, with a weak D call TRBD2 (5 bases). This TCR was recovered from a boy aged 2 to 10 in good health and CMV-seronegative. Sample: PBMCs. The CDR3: CASTSGPSPLQETQYF. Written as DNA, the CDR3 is TGTGCCAGCACCAGCGGACCGTCCCCTCTTCAAGAGACCCAGTACTTC.